This T cell receptor (beta chain) was recovered during a study of blood T cells in healthy people across ages. The overall study: About one barcoded beta molecule was captured per two T cells (by template switching).

Then a second PCR, running roughly 7 to 11 cycles, was carried out with a sample-barcoded 5' primer and a J-beta primer mix. TCRdb re-called the 5' RACE reads with MiXCR, one entry per CDR3 protein. Among hundreds of thousands of distinct CDR3 sequences listed, 35% to 40% were seen once. Trimming pared 5 bases from V and 0 bases from J, leaving 7 bases between. Germline assignment: CDR1 SEHNR and CDR2 FQNEAQ (reference sequence). The CDR3 has 14 amino acids. Findings of the study overall: The diversity estimates, figures obtained from one million T cells, were considered underestimates. Older age coincided with a roughly linear decline in TCR beta diversity per million T cells. More naive CD4+ cells and higher diversity marked long-lived donors relative to aged donors.

Concerning this clonotype itself: Antigen: not known.

The specimen sequenced was blood. This TCR came from a man aged 18 to 29 in good health. The chain combines TRBV7-9 with TRBJ2-2; perhaps TRBD1 as D (6 bases). In DNA form, the CDR3 reads TGTGCCAGCAGCACAGGGTCGAACACCGGGGAGCTGTTTTTT. The encoded protein is CASSTGSNTGELFF.